The rows below give T cell receptor beta chains drawn from one sample of a study of T cells after somatic rescue of genetic block. Here immunoSEQ multiplex PCR was the method, and the copy in TCRdb shows in-frame clones only, minus some. Among around 50,000 clones listed, 96% were seen once. Specimen: peripheral blood mononuclear cells (PBMCs). The receptors were sampled from a child in the first two years of life. The CDR3 runs from the conserved cysteine through the conserved F or W. Fields, in order: CDR3 length, J gene, clone size, V gene, D gene, CDR3 protein, CDR3 DNA. The D gene is left open where the match is weak. Size values are once, few and many counts, or a class for expanded clones, and some rows have none.

cdr3_length: 14; j_call: TRBJ1-6; clone_size: NA; v_call: TRBV27; d_call: NA; cdr3_aa: CASSFTTYNSPLHF; cdr3_nt: TGTGCCAGCAGTTTCACGACTTATAATTCACCCCTCCACTTT
cdr3_length: 16; j_call: TRBJ1-4; clone_size: once; v_call: TRBV5-4; d_call: NA; cdr3_aa: CASSLAGGATNEKLFF; cdr3_nt: TGTGCCAGCAGCTTGGCGGGAGGAGCAACTAATGAAAAACTGTTTTTT
cdr3_length: 11; j_call: TRBJ1-1; clone_size: NA; v_call: TRBV2; d_call: NA; cdr3_aa: CASSISAEAFF; cdr3_nt: TGTGCCAGCAGTATATCGGCTGAAGCTTTCTTT
cdr3_length: 16; j_call: TRBJ1-4; clone_size: NA; v_call: TRBV4-3; d_call: TRBD1; cdr3_aa: CASSQEGADRNEKLFF; cdr3_nt: TGCGCCAGCAGCCAAGAAGGGGCGGACAGGAACGAAAAACTGTTTTTT
cdr3_length: 16; j_call: TRBJ2-1; clone_size: NA; v_call: TRBV2; d_call: NA; cdr3_aa: CASSEGSLSQGNEQFF; cdr3_nt: TGTGCCAGCAGTGAAGGTAGCCTTAGTCAGGGGAATGAGCAGTTCTTC
cdr3_length: 15; j_call: TRBJ2-1; clone_size: once; v_call: TRBV6-5; d_call: TRBD2; cdr3_aa: CASSWGLAGGNEQFF; cdr3_nt: TGTGCCAGCAGTTGGGGACTAGCGGGTGGGAATGAGCAGTTCTTC
cdr3_length: 19; j_call: TRBJ2-3; clone_size: NA; v_call: TRBV19; d_call: TRBD2; cdr3_aa: CASSGGLAGGPVGPDTQYF; cdr3_nt: TGTGCCAGTAGTGGAGGACTAGCGGGAGGGCCGGTCGGTCCAGATACGCAGTATTTT
cdr3_length: 14; j_call: TRBJ2-1; clone_size: NA; v_call: TRBV18; d_call: TRBD2; cdr3_aa: CASSLVAGNNEQFF; cdr3_nt: TGTGCCAGCTCACTAGTAGCGGGGAACAATGAGCAGTTCTTC
cdr3_length: 16; j_call: TRBJ2-1; clone_size: NA; v_call: TRBV7-9; d_call: NA; cdr3_aa: CASSGRFLAGTNEQFF; cdr3_nt: TGTGCCAGCAGCGGTCGGTTTTTGGCCGGGACCAATGAGCAGTTCTTC
cdr3_length: 14; j_call: TRBJ2-3; clone_size: once; v_call: TRBV11-3; d_call: NA; cdr3_aa: CASSSGVGTDTQYF; cdr3_nt: TGTGCCAGCAGCTCGGGAGTAGGGACAGATACGCAGTATTTT
cdr3_length: 13; j_call: TRBJ1-1; clone_size: NA; v_call: TRBV18; d_call: NA; cdr3_aa: CASSQGSNTEAFF; cdr3_nt: TGTGCCAGCTCACAAGGAAGTAACACTGAAGCTTTCTTT
cdr3_length: 16; j_call: TRBJ2-1; clone_size: NA; v_call: TRBV9; d_call: NA; cdr3_aa: CASSVGLLTGLNEQFF; cdr3_nt: TGTGCCAGCAGCGTAGGATTGCTAACGGGCCTCAATGAGCAGTTCTTC
cdr3_length: 18; j_call: TRBJ2-6; clone_size: once; v_call: TRBV7-6; d_call: NA; cdr3_aa: CASSLAKWGNSGANVLTF; cdr3_nt: TGTGCCAGCAGCTTAGCGAAGTGGGGAAACTCTGGGGCCAACGTCCTGACTTTC
cdr3_length: 16; j_call: TRBJ2-7; clone_size: NA; v_call: TRBV5-1; d_call: NA; cdr3_aa: CASSSGPGLVSYEQYF; cdr3_nt: TGCGCCAGCAGCTCGGGCCCGGGACTGGTGTCCTACGAGCAGTACTTC
cdr3_length: 16; j_call: TRBJ2-2; clone_size: NA; v_call: TRBV4-3; d_call: TRBD2; cdr3_aa: CASSHKDAGVGGELFF; cdr3_nt: TGCGCCAGCAGCCACAAAGACGCGGGAGTCGGCGGGGAGCTGTTTTTT
cdr3_length: 12; j_call: TRBJ2-7; clone_size: NA; v_call: TRBV28; d_call: TRBD1; cdr3_aa: CASRPTGGEQYF; cdr3_nt: TGTGCCAGCAGACCGACAGGGGGCGAGCAGTACTTC
cdr3_length: 13; j_call: TRBJ2-2; clone_size: NA; v_call: TRBV29-1; d_call: NA; cdr3_aa: CSVSRAYTGELFF; cdr3_nt: TGCAGCGTTAGCCGGGCGTACACCGGGGAGCTGTTTTTT
cdr3_length: 15; j_call: TRBJ2-3; clone_size: NA; v_call: TRBV5-1; d_call: NA; cdr3_aa: CASSLIQRGTDTQYF; cdr3_nt: TGCGCCAGCAGCTTGATCCAGCGGGGCACAGATACGCAGTATTTT
cdr3_length: 16; j_call: TRBJ2-1; clone_size: NA; v_call: TRBV9; d_call: TRBD2; cdr3_aa: CASSASGRAGGNEQFF; cdr3_nt: TGTGCCAGCAGTGCTAGCGGGAGGGCCGGGGGGAATGAGCAGTTCTTC
cdr3_length: 16; j_call: TRBJ2-1; clone_size: once; v_call: TRBV11-2; d_call: NA; cdr3_aa: CASSLGSAVGGNEQFF; cdr3_nt: TGTGCCAGCAGCTTAGGGTCCGCGGTCGGTGGTAATGAGCAGTTCTTC
cdr3_length: 16; j_call: TRBJ2-3; clone_size: NA; v_call: TRBV10-3; d_call: NA; cdr3_aa: CAISPFLGGGTDTQYF; cdr3_nt: TGTGCCATCAGCCCATTCCTTGGCGGGGGCACAGATACGCAGTATTTT
cdr3_length: 13; j_call: TRBJ2-5; clone_size: NA; v_call: TRBV5-1; d_call: NA; cdr3_aa: CASSLAVQETQYF; cdr3_nt: TGCGCCAGCAGCTTAGCGGTTCAAGAGACCCAGTACTTC
cdr3_length: 11; j_call: TRBJ1-4; clone_size: NA; v_call: TRBV4-1; d_call: NA; cdr3_aa: CASSQARKLFF; cdr3_nt: TGCGCCAGCAGCCAAGCCAGAAAACTGTTTTTT
cdr3_length: 15; j_call: TRBJ2-1; clone_size: once; v_call: TRBV4-2; d_call: NA; cdr3_aa: CASSRDSPSYNEQFF; cdr3_nt: TGTGCCAGCAGCCGGGACTCCCCCTCCTACAATGAGCAGTTCTTC
cdr3_length: 16; j_call: TRBJ2-3; clone_size: NA; v_call: TRBV15; d_call: TRBD2; cdr3_aa: CATSRGLAGSTDTQYF; cdr3_nt: TGTGCCACCAGCAGAGGACTAGCGGGCTCCACAGATACGCAGTATTTT
cdr3_length: 12; j_call: TRBJ2-7; clone_size: NA; v_call: TRBV7-9; d_call: NA; cdr3_aa: CASSVRGNEQYF; cdr3_nt: TGTGCCAGCAGCGTCCGGGGGAACGAGCAGTACTTC
cdr3_length: 14; j_call: TRBJ2-7; clone_size: NA; v_call: TRBV11-1; d_call: TRBD1; cdr3_aa: CASSVETGGYEQYF; cdr3_nt: TGTGCCAGCAGCGTAGAGACAGGGGGCTACGAGCAGTACTTC
cdr3_length: 16; j_call: TRBJ2-2; clone_size: once; v_call: TRBV7-2; d_call: TRBD2; cdr3_aa: CASSLEPSGNTGELFF; cdr3_nt: TGTGCCAGCAGCTTAGAGCCTAGCGGGAACACCGGGGAGCTGTTTTTT
cdr3_length: 14; j_call: TRBJ1-4; clone_size: NA; v_call: TRBV7-9; d_call: NA; cdr3_aa: CASSFWDGNEKLFF; cdr3_nt: TGTGCCAGCAGCTTTTGGGACGGTAATGAAAAACTGTTTTTT
cdr3_length: 16; j_call: TRBJ2-2; clone_size: once; v_call: TRBV30; d_call: TRBD1; cdr3_aa: CAWRGRGRLGTGELFF; cdr3_nt: TGTGCCTGGAGAGGCAGGGGGCGCCTGGGAACCGGGGAGCTGTTTTTT
cdr3_length: 14; j_call: TRBJ2-7; clone_size: NA; v_call: TRBV9; d_call: TRBD2; cdr3_aa: CASSPTGGHYEQYF; cdr3_nt: TGTGCCAGCAGCCCAACGGGAGGACACTACGAGCAGTACTTC
cdr3_length: 13; j_call: TRBJ1-6; clone_size: NA; v_call: TRBV21-1; d_call: NA; cdr3_aa: CASRTGYNSPLHF; cdr3_nt: TGTGCCAGCAGGACAGGCTATAATTCACCCCTCCACTTT
cdr3_length: 14; j_call: TRBJ1-4; clone_size: NA; v_call: TRBV28; d_call: NA; cdr3_aa: CASSLGVGGEKLFF; cdr3_nt: TGTGCCAGCAGTTTAGGGGTCGGTGGCGAAAAACTGTTTTTT
cdr3_length: 15; j_call: TRBJ1-1; clone_size: NA; v_call: TRBV7-3; d_call: TRBD1; cdr3_aa: CASSLSGQGNTEAFF; cdr3_nt: TGTGCCAGCAGCTTAAGTGGACAGGGGAACACTGAAGCTTTCTTT
cdr3_length: 15; j_call: TRBJ2-1; clone_size: NA; v_call: TRBV19; d_call: TRBD2; cdr3_aa: CASNLAGGWSNEQFF; cdr3_nt: TGTGCCAGTAACCTAGCGGGAGGGTGGAGTAATGAGCAGTTCTTC
cdr3_length: 13; j_call: TRBJ2-7; clone_size: once; v_call: TRBV6-5; d_call: NA; cdr3_aa: CASSYSETSEQYF; cdr3_nt: TGTGCCAGCAGTTACTCGGAGACGAGTGAGCAGTACTTC
cdr3_length: 13; j_call: TRBJ2-3; clone_size: NA; v_call: TRBV7-6; d_call: NA; cdr3_aa: CASSLAGEDTQYF; cdr3_nt: TGTGCCAGCAGCTTAGCGGGGGAGGATACGCAGTATTTT
cdr3_length: 15; j_call: TRBJ2-1; clone_size: NA; v_call: TRBV6-1; d_call: NA; cdr3_aa: CASSSGLARYNEQFF; cdr3_nt: TGTGCCAGCAGTTCGGGACTCGCTCGTTACAATGAGCAGTTCTTC
cdr3_length: 14; j_call: TRBJ1-2; clone_size: NA; v_call: TRBV6-5; d_call: NA; cdr3_aa: CASSYVNRVYGYTF; cdr3_nt: TGTGCCAGCAGTTATGTAAACAGGGTCTATGGCTACACCTTC
cdr3_length: 12; j_call: TRBJ2-5; clone_size: NA; v_call: TRBV19; d_call: NA; cdr3_aa: CASSIDQETQYF; cdr3_nt: TGTGCCAGTAGTATAGATCAGGAGACCCAGTACTTC
cdr3_length: 15; j_call: TRBJ1-2; clone_size: NA; v_call: TRBV18; d_call: TRBD1; cdr3_aa: CASSPAGTGNYGYTF; cdr3_nt: TGTGCCAGCTCACCTGCCGGGACAGGGAACTATGGCTACACCTTC
cdr3_length: 16; j_call: TRBJ1-5; clone_size: NA; v_call: TRBV21-1; d_call: NA; cdr3_aa: CASSKEYRAFNRPQHF; cdr3_nt: TGTGCCAGCAGCAAAGAATACAGGGCCTTTAATCGACCCCAGCATTTT
cdr3_length: 16; j_call: TRBJ2-1; clone_size: NA; v_call: TRBV27; d_call: NA; cdr3_aa: CASSLGAGTHGNEQFF; cdr3_nt: TGTGCCAGCAGTTTAGGAGCCGGGACTCACGGCAATGAGCAGTTCTTC
cdr3_length: 14; j_call: TRBJ2-1; clone_size: NA; v_call: TRBV5-1; d_call: NA; cdr3_aa: CASSLGSAYNEQFF; cdr3_nt: TGCGCCAGCAGCTTGGGTAGCGCCTACAATGAGCAGTTCTTC
cdr3_length: 16; j_call: TRBJ2-3; clone_size: NA; v_call: TRBV10-1; d_call: TRBD2; cdr3_aa: CASSEWTSGSTDTQYF; cdr3_nt: TGCGCCAGCAGTGAGTGGACTAGCGGAAGCACAGATACGCAGTATTTT
cdr3_length: 15; j_call: TRBJ1-2; clone_size: NA; v_call: TRBV19; d_call: TRBD1; cdr3_aa: CASSEDRTANYGYTF; cdr3_nt: TGTGCCAGTAGTGAGGACAGGACAGCTAACTATGGCTACACCTTC
cdr3_length: 15; j_call: TRBJ2-2; clone_size: NA; v_call: TRBV5-6; d_call: TRBD2; cdr3_aa: CASSLGLAATGELFF; cdr3_nt: TGTGCCAGCAGCTTGGGACTAGCGGCCACCGGGGAGCTGTTTTTT
cdr3_length: 12; j_call: TRBJ2-7; clone_size: once; v_call: TRBV11-2; d_call: TRBD1; cdr3_aa: CASSSGGYEQYF; cdr3_nt: TGTGCCAGCAGCTCAGGGGGCTACGAGCAGTACTTC
cdr3_length: 15; j_call: TRBJ2-3; clone_size: NA; v_call: TRBV19; d_call: NA; cdr3_aa: CASSPRTVITDTQYF; cdr3_nt: TGTGCCAGTAGCCCCCGGACGGTTATCACAGATACGCAGTATTTT
cdr3_length: 13; j_call: TRBJ1-2; clone_size: NA; v_call: TRBV27; d_call: NA; cdr3_aa: CASSFGGNYGYTF; cdr3_nt: TGTGCCAGCAGCTTCGGGGGAAACTATGGCTACACCTTC
cdr3_length: 19; j_call: TRBJ2-3; clone_size: NA; v_call: TRBV4-3; d_call: TRBD1; cdr3_aa: CASSQDSLIQGWSTDTQYF; cdr3_nt: TGCGCCAGCAGCCAAGATTCCCTCATACAGGGGTGGAGCACAGATACGCAGTATTTT
cdr3_length: 14; j_call: TRBJ1-1; clone_size: NA; v_call: TRBV10-1; d_call: TRBD1; cdr3_aa: CASSPGTGGTEAFF; cdr3_nt: TGCGCCAGCAGTCCCGGGACAGGGGGCACTGAAGCTTTCTTT
cdr3_length: 16; j_call: TRBJ2-3; clone_size: NA; v_call: TRBV7-9; d_call: TRBD2; cdr3_aa: CASSPISGRTTDTQYF; cdr3_nt: TGTGCCAGCAGCCCGATTAGCGGGAGGACCACAGATACGCAGTATTTT
cdr3_length: 17; j_call: TRBJ2-3; clone_size: NA; v_call: TRBV7-6; d_call: NA; cdr3_aa: CASSLVRGRGSTDTQYF; cdr3_nt: TGTGCCAGCAGCTTAGTGCGCGGTCGGGGCAGCACAGATACGCAGTATTTT
cdr3_length: 14; j_call: TRBJ1-2; clone_size: NA; v_call: TRBV5-4; d_call: NA; cdr3_aa: CASSPEDTNYGYTF; cdr3_nt: TGTGCCAGCAGCCCCGAGGACACCAACTATGGCTACACCTTC